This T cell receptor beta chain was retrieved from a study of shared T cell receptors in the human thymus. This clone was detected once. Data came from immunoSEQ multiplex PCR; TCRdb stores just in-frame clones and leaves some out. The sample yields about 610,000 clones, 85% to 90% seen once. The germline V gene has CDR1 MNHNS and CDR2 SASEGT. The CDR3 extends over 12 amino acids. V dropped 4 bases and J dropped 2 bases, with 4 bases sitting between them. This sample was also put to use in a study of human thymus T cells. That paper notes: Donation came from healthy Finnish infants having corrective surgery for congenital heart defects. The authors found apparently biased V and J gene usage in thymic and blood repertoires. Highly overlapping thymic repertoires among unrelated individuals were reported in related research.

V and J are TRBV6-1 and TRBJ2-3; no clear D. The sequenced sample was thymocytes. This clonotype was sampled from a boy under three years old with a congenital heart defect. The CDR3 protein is CASSAFTDTQYF. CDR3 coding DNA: TGTGCCAGCAGTGCTTTCACAGATACGCAGTATTTT.